This T cell receptor (beta chain) was sequenced for a study of blood T cell repertoires in COVID-19. On the study more broadly: The samples span acute and convalescent COVID-19 from the United States, Italy and Spain. T cells, B-cell-depleted T cells, or PBMCs provided the cDNA or gDNA that served as material.

This CDR3 is 16 amino acids long. CDR1 and CDR2 (germline): KGHSH, LQKENI. Trimming cost V 5 bases and J 7 bases; bases outside gene matches: 9. Original methodology: Amplified reference gene primers provided the basis for estimating nucleated cell counts. Some clones are missing from TCRdb's copy, which holds only in-frame ones; the method was immunoSEQ multiplex PCR. V, J and clone size were drawn from that table, and D and trimming were deduced from the DNA. Among 150,000 to 200,000 clones listed, about 88% were seen once. There are a few counts of this clone. This chain links TRBV18 with TRBJ1-6, with 9 bases matching TRBD1. What was sequenced was peripheral blood. The sequence derives from a man between 60 and 70 years old with active or convalescent COVID-19. CDR3 region: CASSTLTGGENSPLHF. CDR3 sequence (DNA): TGTGCCAGCTCAACCCTGACAGGGGGTGAGAATTCACCCCTCCACTTT. Based on the CDR3 plus reference TRBV18 and TRBJ1-6, the full variable domain is NAGVMQNPRHLVRRRGQEARLRCSPMKGHSHVYWYRQLPEEGLKFMVYLQKENIIDESGMPKERFSAEFPKEGPSILRIQQVVRGDSAAYFCASSTLTGGENSPLHFGNGTRLTVT.